This T cell receptor (beta chain) stems from a study of CD8 T cells in Susac syndrome. For this clonotype: Its specificity is not known.

Study-level results: Only a relatively small number of individuals were included in the TCR sequencing and HLA analysis.

V lost 5 bases to trimming and J lost 6 bases; unmatched junction nucleotides: 28. The CDR3 length is 22 residues. CDR1 is SGHVS and CDR2 is FNYEAQ in the germline V gene. Sequencing of TCR beta, carried out with a high-throughput approach, was applied to CD8+ and CD4+ T cells from the blood. Random hexamers were used to reverse transcribe roughly 0.5 to 1 ug of RNA. An immunoSEQ multiplex PCR amplified TCR beta CDR3 over 54 Vbeta and 13 Jbeta. TCRdb re-derived calls from the immunoSEQ multiplex PCR reads in MiXCR, one entry per CDR3 protein. The table has a few hundred thousand distinct CDR3 sequences, more than 75% seen once.

The chain recombines TRBV7-6 with TRBJ2-1, with 10 bases aligning to TRBD2. The sequence was collected from a human donor with multiple sclerosis. Input material: CD8+ T cells from PBMCs. The CDR3 protein is CASSLRQGFDQPSGSPFNEQFF. CDR3 in DNA: TGTGCCAGCAGCCTAAGACAGGGATTCGATCAACCTAGCGGGAGCCCGTTCAATGAGCAGTTCTTC.